This is a list of T cell receptor beta chains from one sample in a study of blood T cell repertoires in COVID-19. Assay used: immunoSEQ multiplex PCR; TCRdb lists only in-frame clones, some missing. The sample includes a few hundred thousand clones, approximately 86% of them seen just once. The sequenced sample was peripheral blood. The receptors were gathered from a human donor in a cohort sampled during active COVID-19. The CDR3 runs from the conserved cysteine through the conserved F or W. The order of the fields is clone size, J gene, V gene, CDR3 protein. The size field is filled for only some rows; it gives once, few, many or a size class.

clone_size: -
j_call: TRBJ2-5
v_call: TRBV6-1
cdr3_aa: CASSEQPGGQETQYF

clone_size: -
j_call: TRBJ2-2
v_call: TRBV4-1
cdr3_aa: CASSQETGGNTGELFF

clone_size: -
j_call: TRBJ1-1
v_call: TRBV6-5
cdr3_aa: CASSYSTQGRNTEAFF

clone_size: few
j_call: TRBJ1-1
v_call: TRBV10-3
cdr3_aa: CAISESDRETEAFF

clone_size: -
j_call: TRBJ2-7
v_call: TRBV28
cdr3_aa: CASSGLAGSSYEQYF

clone_size: -
j_call: TRBJ2-5
v_call: TRBV19
cdr3_aa: CASSSGGETQYF

clone_size: -
j_call: TRBJ1-1
v_call: TRBV7-6
cdr3_aa: CASSLGSRGSDTEAFF

clone_size: -
j_call: TRBJ2-1
v_call: TRBV30
cdr3_aa: CAWSGGQGNYNEQFF

clone_size: once
j_call: TRBJ1-4
v_call: TRBV30
cdr3_aa: CAWTVNEKLFF

clone_size: -
j_call: TRBJ1-5
v_call: TRBV19
cdr3_aa: CASSKFGTGSSNQPQHF

clone_size: -
j_call: TRBJ2-3
v_call: TRBV4-2
cdr3_aa: CASSQRESGTDTQYF

clone_size: -
j_call: TRBJ2-1
v_call: TRBV4-2
cdr3_aa: CASSSVRRWTHNEQFF

clone_size: -
j_call: TRBJ1-5
v_call: TRBV27
cdr3_aa: CASSLSSTLPQHF

clone_size: -
j_call: TRBJ1-1
v_call: TRBV5-4
cdr3_aa: CASSLTVNTEAFF

clone_size: -
j_call: TRBJ1-1
v_call: TRBV5-1
cdr3_aa: CASSNRGSTEAFF

clone_size: -
j_call: TRBJ2-1
v_call: TRBV12-3/TRBV12-4
cdr3_aa: CASSVGGNNEQFF

clone_size: -
j_call: TRBJ1-1
v_call: TRBV28
cdr3_aa: CASSLPVYTEAFF

clone_size: -
j_call: TRBJ2-6
v_call: TRBV11-2
cdr3_aa: CASSRYNVLTF

clone_size: -
j_call: TRBJ1-5
v_call: TRBV19
cdr3_aa: CASTQGPNQPQHF

clone_size: -
j_call: TRBJ2-7
v_call: TRBV9
cdr3_aa: CASSPSSPLMLAGPYEQYF

clone_size: few
j_call: TRBJ1-3
v_call: TRBV11-2
cdr3_aa: CASSLGGTYSGNTIYF

clone_size: -
j_call: TRBJ2-1
v_call: TRBV5-8
cdr3_aa: CASSLPPGRDNEQFF

clone_size: -
j_call: TRBJ2-5
v_call: TRBV29-1
cdr3_aa: CSERDARETQYF

clone_size: -
j_call: TRBJ2-5
v_call: TRBV30
cdr3_aa: CAWSRDFRETQYF

clone_size: -
j_call: TRBJ1-1
v_call: TRBV29-1
cdr3_aa: CSVDSQGGTEAFF

clone_size: -
j_call: TRBJ2-3
v_call: TRBV2
cdr3_aa: CASRGLALRGDTQYF

clone_size: once
j_call: TRBJ2-1
v_call: TRBV19
cdr3_aa: CASSLGGRGYNEQFF

clone_size: -
j_call: TRBJ2-2
v_call: TRBV27
cdr3_aa: CASSFDRGLTNTGELFF

clone_size: -
j_call: TRBJ2-7
v_call: TRBV28
cdr3_aa: CASSRREPYEQYF

clone_size: -
j_call: TRBJ1-4
v_call: TRBV5-8
cdr3_aa: CASSLRQGGYEKLFF

clone_size: -
j_call: TRBJ1-4
v_call: TRBV7-8
cdr3_aa: CASSLVGRGEKLFF

clone_size: -
j_call: TRBJ2-1
v_call: TRBV4-2
cdr3_aa: CASSQGVDAGNNEQFF

clone_size: -
j_call: TRBJ2-1
v_call: TRBV5-1
cdr3_aa: CASSLSNNEQFF

clone_size: -
j_call: TRBJ2-1
v_call: TRBV28
cdr3_aa: CASSEASKEQFF

clone_size: -
j_call: TRBJ2-7
v_call: TRBV6-5
cdr3_aa: CASSSAFDSRTYEQYF

clone_size: -
j_call: TRBJ1-1
v_call: TRBV6-5
cdr3_aa: CAVNRGSDTEAFF

clone_size: once
j_call: TRBJ2-2
v_call: TRBV7-7
cdr3_aa: CASSLAGTSGAGELFF

clone_size: -
j_call: TRBJ1-6
v_call: TRBV3-1/TRBV3-2
cdr3_aa: CASSQSSRARRSPLHF

clone_size: -
j_call: TRBJ1-3
v_call: TRBV5-5
cdr3_aa: CASSLSPRVSGNTIYF

clone_size: -
j_call: TRBJ1-1
v_call: TRBV5-1
cdr3_aa: CASSLEPLYVRTTEAFF

clone_size: -
j_call: TRBJ1-3
v_call: TRBV19
cdr3_aa: CASRRGDTIYF

clone_size: -
j_call: TRBJ2-7
v_call: TRBV7-9
cdr3_aa: CASSFSDRVWEQYF

clone_size: -
j_call: TRBJ1-1
v_call: TRBV6-1
cdr3_aa: CASSEVLPGWAGNTEAFF

clone_size: -
j_call: TRBJ2-4
v_call: TRBV4-1
cdr3_aa: CASSQEQAGVVKNIQYF

clone_size: -
j_call: TRBJ1-1
v_call: TRBV11-2
cdr3_aa: CASSLFEDTEAFF

clone_size: -
j_call: TRBJ2-3
v_call: TRBV18
cdr3_aa: CASSPRQGSTDTQYF

clone_size: -
j_call: TRBJ2-1
v_call: TRBV29-1
cdr3_aa: CSVDPGWQPDEQFF

clone_size: -
j_call: TRBJ2-3
v_call: TRBV15
cdr3_aa: CATSRLAGHTDTQYF

clone_size: -
j_call: TRBJ1-2
v_call: TRBV2
cdr3_aa: CASSEARVEDGYTF